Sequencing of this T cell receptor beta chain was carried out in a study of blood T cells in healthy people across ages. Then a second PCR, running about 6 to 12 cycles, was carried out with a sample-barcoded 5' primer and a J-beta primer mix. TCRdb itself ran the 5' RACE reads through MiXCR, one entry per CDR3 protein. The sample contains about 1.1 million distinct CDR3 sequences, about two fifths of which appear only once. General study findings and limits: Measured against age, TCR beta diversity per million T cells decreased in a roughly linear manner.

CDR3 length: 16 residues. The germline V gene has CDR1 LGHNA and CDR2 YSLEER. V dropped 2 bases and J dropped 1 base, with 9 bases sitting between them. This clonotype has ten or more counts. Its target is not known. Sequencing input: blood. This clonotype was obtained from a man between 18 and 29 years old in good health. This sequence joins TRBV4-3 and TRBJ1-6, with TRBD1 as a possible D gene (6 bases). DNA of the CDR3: TGCGCCAGCAGCCAAATGGGGGCGTCCTATAATTCACCCCTCCACTTT. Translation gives CASSQMGASYNSPLHF.